This T cell receptor beta chain was identified in a study of T-cell reconstitution after alpha-beta-depleted transplantation in children (dated by TCRdb to the mid-2010s). General notes on the study: T-cell immune reconstitution after TCRalphabeta/CD19-depleted allogeneic hematopoietic cell transplantation in children was quantitatively tracked in the study by means of TCR repertoire profiling.

This clonotype was seen more than once but under ten times. This receptor's antigen is unknown. No much larger clonotype is one base removed from it; base qualities were not supplied. Receptors were amplified or captured by PCR. Instrument on record: Illumina HiSeq 2500. To normalize quantification of the TCRbeta repertoire, the TCR libraries were built with molecular barcoding that relied on unique molecular identifiers. The raw public data were reprocessed by TCRdb itself: fastp quality trimming at Q25, MiXCR clonotype calling, in-frame beta chains only. Rows merge per CDR3 protein into single entries with the most common DNA and genes. This sample has a few hundred thousand distinct CDR3 sequences in its table, and around 18% of those were observed once. The ten largest clones capture 3% to 3.5% of the sample. Reading from cysteine to phenylalanine, the CDR3 counts 17 amino acids. Only the CDR3 DNA is retained, 51 bases long and in frame from the first base. The germline V gene gives CDR1 as MGHRA and CDR2 as YSYEKL. From V the trimming removes 0 bases and from J it removes 4 bases, while the gene matches leave 9 bases of the junction unaccounted for.

This TCR was sampled from a human donor who donated a stem cell graft to a child with acute lymphoblastic leukemia. The sample in question was PBMCs from the stem cell graft donor, obtained from the stem cell graft. The rearranged segments are TRBV4-1 and TRBJ1-2, with 9 middle bases fitting TRBD1. The nucleotide sequence reads as follows: TGCGCCAGCAGCCAAGATCAGCGGACAGGGGATTTCTATGGCTACACCTTC. Protein translation: CASSQDQRTGDFYGYTF.